Below, 10 T cell receptor beta chains from the same sample are listed, as sequenced in a study of T cells in Graves' hyperthyroidism and ophthalmopathy. RNA transcripts were the template for amplifying TCR beta CDR3 regions. HTBI primers were used for first-round RT-PCR of the TCR CDR3. MiXCR, applied by TCRdb to the multiplex PCR reads, yields one record per CDR3 protein. This table holds about 560,000 distinct CDR3 sequences, about 45% found once. Sequencing was done on a sample of peripheral blood or thyroid tissue (not recorded which). These receptors all come from a woman aged 18-29 years with Graves' hyperthyroidism.

V usage is TRBV11-2 and J usage is TRBJ2-7; 7 bases are a match to TRBD2. Germline V gives CDR1 SGHAT, CDR2 FQNNGV. V shed 1 base, J shed 7 bases, and the junction held 7 bases outside the gene matches. The CDR3 length is 14 residues. For the CDR3, the DNA is TGTGCCAGCAGCTTAGCGGGAGGTTCCGTAGAGCAGTACTTC. Amino acid sequence: CASSLAGGSVEQYF.

This clonotype has just one count. The junction and the germline gene differ at one end; a read error may be behind it. The chain has TRBV7-9 and TRBJ1-3; D is possibly TRBD1 (6 bases). CDR3 length equals 14 residues. The V gene's germline CDR1 is SEHNR and CDR2 FQNEAQ (reference sequence). The CDR3 coding sequence is TGTGCCAGCGGCTTACAGGGCGGTGGAATCACCATATATTTT. It codes for CASGLQGGGITIYF.

V gene TRBV24-1 combines with J gene TRBJ1-1, with a weak D call TRBD1 (5 bases). There are 14 residues in the CDR3. CDR1 is KGHDR, CDR2 SFDVKD, per germline. The V and J ends lost 11 bases and 0 bases respectively, with 15 bases between them. CDR3 residues: CASGDSLVNTEAFF. CDR3 sequence (DNA): TGTGCCAGCGGAGACAGTCTGGTGAACACTGAAGCTTTCTTT.

This clonotype was seen a few times. The chain couples TRBV10-3 to TRBJ2-2; 8 bases map to TRBD1. Germline lookup yields CDR1 ENHRY and CDR2 SYGVKD. The CDR3 is 15 residues long. The V segment lost 4 bases and the J segment 7 bases; nucleotides outside the gene matches: 8. CDR3 in DNA: TGTGCCATCAGTGGGACAGGGCCGAATGGCGGGGAGCTGTTTTTT. Its protein is CAISGTGPNGGELFF.

The sample holds a few counts of this clonotype. The V and J genes are TRBV5-1 and TRBJ2-3; no definite D call. The CDR3 extends over 12 amino acids. Germline loops: CDR1 SGHRS, CDR2 YFSETQ. Between the trimmed V and J ends, which lost 6 bases and 4 bases, there was a span of 9 bases. The CDR3 nucleotides read TGCGCCAGCAAGAGCCCGGCAGATACGCAGTATTTT. Encoded protein: CASKSPADTQYF.

The V call is TRBV24-1, the J call TRBJ2-7; D perhaps matches TRBD1 (6 bases). Germline lookup yields CDR1 KGHDR and CDR2 SFDVKD. Trimming removed 4 bases from V and 0 bases from J, with 12 bases in between. The CDR3 consists of 15 residues. This CDR3 is CATSENQGGSYEQYF. CDR3 DNA: TGTGCCACCAGTGAGAACCAAGGGGGCTCCTACGAGCAGTACTTC.

This clonotype was counted between two and nine times. The rearrangement links TRBV13 to TRBJ2-2; D is unclear. This CDR3 is 16 amino acids long. Trimming removed 4 bases at V and 2 bases at J, with 14 bases between. CDR1 PRHDT and CDR2 FYEKMQ come from the germline V gene (reference sequence). The chain's CDR3 is CASSSRHRSNTGELFF. The CDR3 DNA sequence: TGTGCCAGCAGCTCCCGACACCGCTCCAACACCGGGGAGCTGTTTTTT.

This chain uses TRBV10-3 with TRBJ1-5; TRBD1 might be the D (6 bases). The germline CDR1 and CDR2 sequences are ENHRY and SYGVKD. The CDR3 has 16 residues. V lost 10 bases and J lost 1, with 20 bases in between. The DNA of the CDR3 is TGTGCCAGCGGCCCCAAACAGGGTAGGAGCAATCAGCCCCAGCATTTT. Translation gives CASGPKQGRSNQPQHF.

A few counts support this clonotype. The rearrangement links TRBV7-2 to TRBJ1-1, with 9 bases aligning to TRBD1. The germline CDR1 and CDR2 sequences are SGHTA and FQGNSA. The CDR3 sequence is 14 residues long. The trim removed 6 bases at V and 5 bases at J, leaving 7 bases unmatched. The CDR3 region is CASRKTGGRTEAFF. The DNA for the CDR3 is TGTGCCAGCAGAAAAACAGGGGGCCGTACTGAAGCTTTCTTT.

This clonotype has at least ten counts. The chain uses TRBV5-1 and TRBJ2-7; TRBD2 matches 8 bases. The CDR3 totals 14 residues. The germline V gene has CDR1 SGHRS and CDR2 YFSETQ. V lost 0 bases, J lost 3 bases, and 2 bases stayed unmatched. The CDR3 coding sequence is TGCGCCAGCAGCTTGGAACTAGCGGTCTACGAGCAGTACTTC. Protein: CASSLELAVYEQYF.